This T cell receptor beta chain was profiled in a study of CD8 T cells in ankylosing spondylitis. On this clonotype: The target antigen is unknown. This may come from a read error, since a much larger clone is one base off.

Study observations and caveats: Some motif variants had been reported before (in reactive arthritis synovial fluid and blood). In peripheral blood, disease-linked CD8+ clones occurred at relatively low frequencies. A motif of eight or nine highly homologous TCR beta variants was seen as apparently characteristic of ankylosing spondylitis blood.

By quantitative 5'-RACE with molecular barcodes, the TCR beta libraries were made. TCRdb recomputed calls from the 5' RACE reads with MiXCR, one row per CDR3 protein. Of 200,000 to 250,000 distinct CDR3 sequences in the sample, roughly 10% were seen once. J was trimmed by 4 bases and V by 5 bases; bases with no gene match: 11. This CDR3 comprises 17 residues. Germline V gives CDR1 DFQATT, CDR2 SNEGSKA (reference sequence). The V and J genes are TRBV20-1 and TRBJ1-4; 12 nucleotides agree with TRBD1. The sequence derives from a male donor with ankylosing spondylitis or in good health (not recorded which). Sequencing was carried out using blood, either unsorted or a sorted T cell fraction (not recorded which). In DNA, the CDR3 is TGCAGTGCTGGATTCTCCGGGACAGGGGGCGTTAATGAAAAACTGTTTTTT. Translated: CSAGFSGTGGVNEKLFF.